The present T cell receptor (beta chain) was sequenced within a study of blood T cell repertoires in COVID-19. Per the original methods: Nucleated cell number was recorded as an estimate derived from reference gene primer amplification. Assay used: immunoSEQ multiplex PCR; TCRdb lists only in-frame clones, some missing. V and J calls and clone size are copied from that table; D and trimming were computed from the DNA. The table has about 380,000 clones, 88% seen once. In this sample, this clone turned up a few times. Germline-derived CDR1 and CDR2 are MGHRA and YSYEKL. The ends were cut back, 7 bases at V and 0 bases at J, with 12 bases in the middle. The CDR3 is 14 residues long.

The chain recombines TRBV4-1 with TRBJ1-1; D is uncertain. The sequence was collected from a young woman who had recovered from COVID-19. The sequenced material came from PBMCs or T cells enriched from blood (not recorded which). CDR3 protein: CASTMGVVNTEAFF. The CDR3 DNA is TGCGCCAGCACCATGGGAGTCGTGAACACTGAAGCTTTCTTT.